A single T cell receptor (beta chain) is shown here with its context. Its antigen is currently unknown. Additional DNA sequences in this sample encode the identical CDR3. The assay was immunoSEQ multiplex PCR, and TCRdb's table has in-frame clones only and misses some. There are some 200,000 clones in the sample; roughly 70% occur only once, and around 9.3% lies in the top ten. These data originate in a study of shared clonotypes between healthy human individuals. Study results and caveats: A handful of donors shared about 5% of their naive CD4 clonotypes.

The CDR3 sequence is 12 residues long. The germline V gene encodes CDR1 SEHNR and CDR2 FQNEAQ (reference sequence). Trimming removed 5 bases from V and 2 bases from J, with 7 bases in between. This TCR came from a man aged 30 to 39 in good health. The rearrangement uses TRBV7-9 and TRBJ2-7; D remains unclear. Sequencing input: memory CD4+ T cells sorted from blood. Subset defined: CD45RA-negative fraction. The CDR3 loop is CASSQETYEQYF. CDR3 coding DNA: TGTGCCAGCAGCCAAGAGACCTACGAGCAGTACTTC.